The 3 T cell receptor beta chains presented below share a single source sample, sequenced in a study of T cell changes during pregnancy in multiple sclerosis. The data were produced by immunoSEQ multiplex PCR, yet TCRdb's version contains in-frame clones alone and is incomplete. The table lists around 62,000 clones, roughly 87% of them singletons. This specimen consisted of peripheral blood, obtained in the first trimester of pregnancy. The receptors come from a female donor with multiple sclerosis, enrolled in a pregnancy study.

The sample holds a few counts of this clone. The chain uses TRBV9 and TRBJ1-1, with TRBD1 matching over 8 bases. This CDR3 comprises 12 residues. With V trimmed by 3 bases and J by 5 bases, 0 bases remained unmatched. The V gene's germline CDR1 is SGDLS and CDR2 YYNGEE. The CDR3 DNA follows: TGTGCCAGCAGCGGGACAGGGACTGAAGCTTTCTTT. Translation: CASSGTGTEAFF.

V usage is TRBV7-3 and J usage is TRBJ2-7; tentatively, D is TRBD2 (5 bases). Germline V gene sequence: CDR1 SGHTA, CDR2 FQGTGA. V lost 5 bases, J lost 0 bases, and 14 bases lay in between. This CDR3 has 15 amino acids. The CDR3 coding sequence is TGTGCCAGCAGCCCGGAGGCCGGACTCTCCTACGAGCAGTACTTC. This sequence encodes CASSPEAGLSYEQYF.

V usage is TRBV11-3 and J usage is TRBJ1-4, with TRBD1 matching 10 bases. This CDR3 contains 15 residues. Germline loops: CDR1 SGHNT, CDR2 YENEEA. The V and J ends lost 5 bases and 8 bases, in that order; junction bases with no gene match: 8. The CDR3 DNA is TGTGCCAGCAGCCCTGGGACAGGGGCTGGAGAAAAACTGTTTTTT. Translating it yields CASSPGTGAGEKLFF.